This TCR beta chain was found in a study of beta chain features in type 1 diabetes. This clone was detected only a few times. The study reverse transcribed the entire isolated RNA, so it sequenced expressed TCRB transcripts. TCRdb keeps only in-frame clones here, not all; method: immunoSEQ multiplex PCR. This sample has some 150,000 clones, with 11% found just once. Sequencing was done on a sample of central memory CD4+ T cells from blood. The clonotype comes from a man younger than 35 in good health.

As DNA, the CDR3 is TGTGCCATCAGTGAGTACGTCGGGGAGCTGTTTTTT. Translation: CAISEYVGELFF. This chain uses TRBV10-3 with TRBJ2-2; no reliable D call. Germline CDR1 reads ENHRY; CDR2 reads SYGVKD. The CDR3 covers 12 residues. Trimming cost V 1 base and J 7 bases, with 4 bases left between them.